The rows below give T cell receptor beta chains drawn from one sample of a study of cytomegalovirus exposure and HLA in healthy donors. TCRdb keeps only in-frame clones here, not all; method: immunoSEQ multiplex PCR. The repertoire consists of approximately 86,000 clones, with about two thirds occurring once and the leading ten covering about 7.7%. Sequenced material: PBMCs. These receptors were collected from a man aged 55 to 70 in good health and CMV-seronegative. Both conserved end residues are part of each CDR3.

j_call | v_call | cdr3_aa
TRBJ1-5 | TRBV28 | CASSPRADYSNQPQHF
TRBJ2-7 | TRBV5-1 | CASSLGGRVDEQYF
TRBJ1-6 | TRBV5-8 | CASSPDRTLYNSPLHF
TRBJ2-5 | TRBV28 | CASSLSGGTGSQETQYF
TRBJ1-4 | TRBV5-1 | CASSLTGSSDEKLFF
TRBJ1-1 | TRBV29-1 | CSVFGFDRGSTEAFF
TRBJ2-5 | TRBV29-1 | CSVEWGGRPETQYF
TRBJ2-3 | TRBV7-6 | CASSPLSGADTQYF
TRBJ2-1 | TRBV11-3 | CASSLAHRGPEQFF
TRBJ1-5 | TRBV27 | CASSLSGSLSNQPQHF
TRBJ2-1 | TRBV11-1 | CASSLYYPNEQFF
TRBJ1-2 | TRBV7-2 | CASSFTHGTGDYGYTF
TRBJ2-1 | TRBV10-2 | CASKSGTYNEQFF
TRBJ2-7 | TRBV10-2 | CASSEGGYEQYF
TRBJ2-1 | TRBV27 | CASSPGLAGSSYNEQFF
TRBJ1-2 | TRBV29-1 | CSVTGQALVRYTF
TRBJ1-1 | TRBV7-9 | CASSLDRGHIVNTEAFF
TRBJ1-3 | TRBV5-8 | CASSLDSHSGNTIYF
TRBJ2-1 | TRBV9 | CASSVDPLSTSGGDNEQFF
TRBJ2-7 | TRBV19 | CATKGTGERYEQYF
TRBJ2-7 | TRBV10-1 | CASSEYLTGDEQYF
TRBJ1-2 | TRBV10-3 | CAISQEVRGRSYGYTF
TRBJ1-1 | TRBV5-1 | CASSLYYISTEAFF
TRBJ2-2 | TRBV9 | CASSANYLTGELFF
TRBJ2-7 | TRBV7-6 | CASSLVGTGTYEQYF
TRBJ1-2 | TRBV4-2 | CASLGGAFSGYTF
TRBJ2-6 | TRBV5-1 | CASSLRWTGVGANVLTF
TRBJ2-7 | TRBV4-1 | CASSRGGYEQYF
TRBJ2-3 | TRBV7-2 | CASSLFSGGAGDTQYF
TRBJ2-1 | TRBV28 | CASKAGGANEQFF
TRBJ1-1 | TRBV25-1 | CASSGPPRDTEAFF
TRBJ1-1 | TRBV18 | CASSPDRGNTEAFF
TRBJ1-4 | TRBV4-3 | CASSQDWFLATNEKLFF
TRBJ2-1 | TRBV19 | CASAGLAGSINEQFF
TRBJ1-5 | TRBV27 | CASSLGRNQPQHF
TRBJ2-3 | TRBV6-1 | CASSDPGQTTDTQYF
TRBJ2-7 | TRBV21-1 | CASSKVEGGPGEQYF
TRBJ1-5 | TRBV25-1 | CASSEGGLTGLQPQHF
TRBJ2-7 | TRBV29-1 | CSVVFYREGEQYF
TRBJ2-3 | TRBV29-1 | CSVRQGRTDTQYF
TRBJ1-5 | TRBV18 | CASSPGTGASQPQHF
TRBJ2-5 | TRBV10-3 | CAISDFLGDQETQYF
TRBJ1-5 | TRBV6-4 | CASSAGSGQGSSNQPQHF
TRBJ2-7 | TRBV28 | CASSLGQTSYEQYF
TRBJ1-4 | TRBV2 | CASSLGAEKLFF
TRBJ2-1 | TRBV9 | CASSALAGYNEQFF
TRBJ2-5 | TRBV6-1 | CASSESGFGGYF
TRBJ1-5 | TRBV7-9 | CASSGDSQPQHF
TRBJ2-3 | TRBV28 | CASLSLPDTQYF
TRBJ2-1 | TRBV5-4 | CASSSLYSGGTPNNEQFF
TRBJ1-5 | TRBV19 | CASSIYGTANNQPQHF
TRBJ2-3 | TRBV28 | CASSSLAGGTDTQYF
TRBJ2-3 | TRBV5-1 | CASSFKAGGLGTDTQYF
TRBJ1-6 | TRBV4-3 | CASSRAGVGNSPLHF
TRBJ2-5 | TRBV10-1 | CASSRGISGTGQETQYF
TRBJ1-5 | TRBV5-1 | CASSPEWGGNQPQHF
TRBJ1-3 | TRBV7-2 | CASSLVGIGDTIYF
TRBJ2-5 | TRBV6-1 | CASKAVSGEETQYF
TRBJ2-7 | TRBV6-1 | CASSGAGTRAYEQYF
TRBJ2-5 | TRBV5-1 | CASSLEGTSGVETQYF